This T cell receptor (beta chain) was captured in a study of shared clonotypes between healthy human individuals. Donors were Caucasian adults residing in Nashville, Tennessee, USA. Looked up from germline, CDR1 is MNHEY and CDR2 is SVGAGI. This CDR3 has 14 residues. At deep level, the assay was performed. Unsorted PBMC DNA underwent sequencing on ten immunoSEQ deep assay plates. Measured with immunoSEQ multiplex PCR; TCRdb has only the in-frame clones, and not every one. The sample holds fewer than 650,000 clones, around 78% seen once. Sequenced material: PBMCs. The receptor comes from a woman aged 40-49 years in good health. Some clones in this sample may be carry-over from other donors' samples. J is TRBJ2-5 and V is TRBV6-5, with TRBD1 identical over 7 bases. The end of the DNA fits TRBJ2-7 better, so the J call may be wrong. The CDR3 loop is CASSDRQGAYEQYF. CDR3 bases: TGTGCCAGCAGTGACCGACAGGGCGCGTACGAGCAGTACTTC.